This T cell receptor beta chain was documented in a study of cytomegalovirus exposure and HLA in healthy donors. Overall study findings and caveats: Among the CMV-associated chains, a few were confirmed in vitro as specific for CMV antigens. The majority of TCR sequences were rare, yet some public TCRs appeared in many donors.

A remark on this clone: As yet, its antigen is unknown.

The donors were part of the validation cohort of roughly 110 subjects. That cohort was separate from the first cohort, which comprised some 670 subjects. CDR3 length: 13 amino acids. The germline CDR1 and CDR2 sequences are MNHEY and SMNVEV (reference sequence). The V end was cut by 0 bases, the J end by 6 bases, with 8 bases between. The data were produced by immunoSEQ multiplex PCR, yet TCRdb's version contains in-frame clones alone and is incomplete. The table shows roughly 250,000 clones, with around 87% occurring only once. This chain uses TRBV27 with TRBJ1-2, with TRBD1 as a possible D gene (5 bases). The sequenced sample was PBMCs. This TCR derives from a man aged 18 to 30 in good health and CMV-seronegative. CDR3 sequence reads: CASSLSQGHGYTF. Written as DNA, the CDR3 is TGTGCCAGCAGTTTATCCCAGGGCCATGGCTACACCTTC.